This T cell receptor beta chain originates from a study of blood T cell repertoires in COVID-19. In the study overall: Acute and convalescent COVID-19 samples came from the United States, Italy and Spain.

Clones were sequenced by immunoSEQ multiplex PCR, and TCRdb holds only the in-frame ones, with some missing. The sample holds 200,000 to 250,000 clones, around 91% seen once. The V end was cut by 5 bases, the J end by 4 bases, with 10 bases between. Germline-derived CDR1 and CDR2 are SQVTM and ANQGSEA. There are 12 residues in the CDR3. Participants, about 18 to 89 years old, spanned under 25 US areas. A PCR-confirmed or clinician-diagnosed COVID-19 case had contacted exposed participants within 2 weeks of entry. This receptor was obtained from a man aged 25-45 years who had been exposed to COVID-19. Sample: PBMCs or T cells enriched from blood (not recorded which). This chain links TRBV29-1 with TRBJ2-3; maybe TRBD1 (6 bases). The DNA of the CDR3 is TGCAGCGTTCAAACAGGGCCAGATACGCAGTATTTT. It is translated as CSVQTGPDTQYF.